Given below is one TCR beta chain in context. Its antigen has not been determined. Base quality data are lacking; no much larger clone is found one base away. The cohort was made up of roughly 670 healthy bone marrow donors. At the time of sampling, every cohort member was nominally healthy, though immune exposures that went unrecorded were likely present. The donor was CMV seronegative and belonged to the group of roughly 330 seronegative cohort members. Each donor provided a peripheral blood sample, and peripheral blood mononuclear cells were used for TCR beta sequencing. Genomic DNA was extracted from the blood cell samples with the Qiagen DNeasy Blood Extraction Kit. Libraries came from the immunoSEQ multiplex PCR assay. The multiplex PCR relied on a mix of 60 forward primers for TCR Vbeta segments and 13 reverse primers for TCR Jbeta segments. A multiplex PCR assay on genomic DNA amplified the CDR3 region of rearranged TCR beta genes. The Illumina HiSeq System was used to sequence the amplified TCR beta libraries as 87-base-pair reads. The authors processed their data as follows. A later analysis tallied about 77 million unique TCR beta chains across the 610 or so repertoires, and approximately 11 million of those chains were shared by two or more donors. A nearest-neighbor algorithm error-corrected the raw reads and collapsed the reads into unique sequences, merging closely related sequences to remove PCR and sequencing errors. V, D and J gene segments were assigned by aligning CDR3 sequences to IMGT reference sequences. Each retained sequence needed at least a six-nucleotide match to both a V gene segment and a J gene segment. A rearrangement was called productive if the CDR3 had no stop codons and remained in frame with V and J, and every other rearrangement was called non-productive. Following IMGT convention, CDR3 was defined as the stretch from the second conserved V-encoded cysteine up to the conserved J-encoded phenylalanine. Sequences without an unambiguous match to a single V gene segment were excluded from the earlier analysis of 500 to 700 of the donors. In an earlier analysis of several hundred of the donors, V segments were called functional above 56.7% productive rearrangements and were called segregating when the between-donor standard deviation exceeded 5%. A statistical classification framework was built to diagnose cytomegalovirus status from the catalog of TCR beta chain sequences. In a later analysis, TCR nucleotide sequences were compared against IMGT/GENE-DB human TR gene sequences so that V and J genes could be assigned. In a later analysis, CDR3 sequences and most-parsimonious VDJ recombination scenarios were assigned using the TCRdist pipeline. A later analysis defined each TCR beta chain by its CDR3 amino acid sequence plus V-gene family, and excluded reads lacking a unique V-gene family. As a way to deal with suspected cross-contamination and a sequencing artifact, a later analysis dropped 450 to 700 nucleotide sequences that were highly shared and had low generation probability. A later analysis calculated a clonal expansion index for each public chain from normalized within-repertoire ranks of inferred template counts. A later analysis computed generation probabilities with a VDJ recombination model fitted to out-of-frame rearrangements, and checked the results against IGoR. In a later analysis, TCR-TCR, TCR-HLA and TCR-CMV co-occurrence was scored with hypergeometric tests, and a repertoire-size bias correction was applied to TCR pairs. To estimate false discovery rates, a later analysis permuted the HLA or CMV assignments 20 times. In a later analysis, co-occurring TCRs were grouped using DBSCAN, and TCRdist sequence similarity was added for clustering within HLA-allele-positive subsets. Co-occurrence clustering excluded repertoires with fewer than 30,000 or more than 120,000 public chains, plus five with anomalous nucleotide sharing. The table was pulled from immuneACCESS by TCRdb, which kept in-frame rearrangements only. Such tables lose some clones; where checked, under half of the loss comes from unresolved V genes, and the rest has no known cause. That table gives V, J and clone size, and the DNA gave D and trimming. The sample table contains about 200,000 clones; only one count was recorded for approximately 70% of them. About 2% of the sample rests with the top ten.

These data originate in a study of cytomegalovirus exposure and HLA in healthy donors (dated by TCRdb to between 2016 and 2019). In terms of the full investigation: According to an earlier analysis of 587 of the donors, roughly 180 million T cells yielded 117 million unique TCR beta sequences and around 300 Gb of sequence data. HLA typing covered class I and class II loci at four-digit resolution. High-throughput TCR immunosequencing, statistical association of individual TCRs with disease status, and machine learning were combined to predict cytomegalovirus infection status. Approximately 300 gigabases of sequencing data and 70 million to 95 million unique TCR sequences made up an early release that covered over 550 HLA-typed donors. A later genetic analysis took genome-wide SNP genotypes for about three fifths of the 666 donors and used that subset as a discovery cohort. Across roughly 420 genotyped donors of the cohort, an average of roughly 230,000 unique TCR beta nucleotide sequences per donor were sequenced, and approximately 17% of those sequences were non-productive. Because of strong linkage in the cohort, five DR-DQ haplotypes were treated as single units for association and clustering. Typing coverage varied by locus: roughly 629-640 donors for A, B, C, DRB1 and DQB1; more than 500 for DQA1; around 610 for DPA1; 450 to 480 for DPB1. Every discovery cohort repertoire had been produced on one sequencing platform. In an earlier analysis of 500 to 650 of the donors, high-throughput TCR beta sequencing was used to judge whether each TCR beta V gene segment behaved as functional or pseudogenic. The T cell repertoires of several hundred subjects were profiled by immunosequencing and related to cytomegalovirus serostatus. The aim of the study was to test whether cataloging public T cell receptors could identify signatures of past pathogen exposure. To study patterns of TCR occurrence, a later analysis re-analyzed previously published TCR beta repertoires from hundreds of donors and added high-resolution HLA genotyping. Donor age, sex, ethnicity and CMV serostatus were compiled alongside the repertoire data. Of the roughly 420 genotyped donors, less than 90% were placed in the genetic ancestry cluster associated with self-reported Caucasian donors. In addition to the first cohort of 666 subjects, a separate validation cohort of 120 different subjects was used. Rather than using new phenotypic data, the later analysis identified candidate immune exposures from TCR beta sequences and from how often those sequences occurred across donors.

The investigation overall reported the following: A few of the identified cytomegalovirus-associated TCR beta chains were confirmed in vitro to be specific for cytomegalovirus antigens. In an earlier analysis of fewer than 700 of the donors, most TCR beta V segments appeared in productive rearrangements about 90% or about 30% of the time, broadly matching IMGT annotations. According to a later analysis, TCR association rates differed among HLA loci, with DRB1 alleles showing the most associated TCRs and HLA-C alleles showing the fewest. Immune exposure information for the cohort was limited to CMV serostatus. The earlier analysis of some 560 of the donors excluded some 16 rarely observed V segments, including chromosome 9 orphons, because counts were too low. A later analysis found that HLA-associated TCR beta chains were more clonally expanded and had lower generation probabilities than equally common non-associated chains. In both the original and validation cohorts, the classifier was reported to diagnose cytomegalovirus status with high specificity and sensitivity. HLA typing was unavailable for some donors at each locus, so association tests used only the typed subset. A later analysis reported that several top co-occurrence clusters appeared linked to parvovirus B19, influenza, CMV and Epstein-Barr virus. A further reported finding was that TCR beta sequences accurately predicted the HLA-A and HLA-B alleles for most subjects in the first cohort. Most TCR sequences were observed very rarely across donors, whereas some public TCRs were present in many individuals. Sequencing depth was assumed to be roughly uniform across donors in the presence/absence analyses, though that assumption may not hold. Linkage disequilibrium might explain the correlated functional status among segregating V segments, but an unknown experimental factor could not be ruled out. A cluster of highly shared sequence variants was judged likely to be a technical artifact of the sequencing pipeline. According to the authors, the approach could potentially be generalized to other disease states and immunological phenotypes. V-gene and J-gene trimming of TCR beta chains was associated with a missense DCLRE1C variant in a later genetic analysis, and the association was replicated in an independent cohort. Some IMGT-functional V segments, including TRBV6-2 and TRBV6-3, could not be distinguished by the 87-base-pair reads and were therefore excluded. When HLA alleles, especially DR and DQ, strongly co-occurred, attributing TCR associations to individual alleles was difficult. Only TCR beta chains were sequenced in this cohort, and the absence of alpha or paired-chain data limited detectable features. Specific HLA alleles were associated with 15,000 to 20,000 TCR beta sequences at a false discovery rate of 0.05 in a later analysis. The study gave a list of some 150 TCR beta chains associated with cytomegalovirus. According to a later analysis, most CMV-associated TCR beta chains appeared to be HLA-restricted, and the HLA associations seemed to be driven largely by CMV exposure. Compared with the approximately 700-donor mean, donors in an Asian-associated ancestry cluster had fewer N-insertions in productive TCRs, according to a later genetic analysis.

Here V drops 0 bases and J drops 0 bases, and the junction holds 5 bases not matched to any gene. The CDR3 has 16 amino acids, counting the end cysteine and phenylalanine. Here the CDR3 DNA is all that survives: 48 bases in frame from base 1. This sequence was found in a woman under 40 in good health and CMV-seronegative. Sequencing was done on a sample of PBMCs. The chain is encoded by TRBV23-1 joined to TRBJ2-7; a stretch of 7 junction bases matches TRBD1. TRBV23-1 falls under the ORF class, with uncertain function. The encoded CDR3 is CASSQSGQIYSYEQYF. The nucleotides read TGCGCCAGCAGTCAATCGGGACAGATTTACTCCTACGAGCAGTACTTC.